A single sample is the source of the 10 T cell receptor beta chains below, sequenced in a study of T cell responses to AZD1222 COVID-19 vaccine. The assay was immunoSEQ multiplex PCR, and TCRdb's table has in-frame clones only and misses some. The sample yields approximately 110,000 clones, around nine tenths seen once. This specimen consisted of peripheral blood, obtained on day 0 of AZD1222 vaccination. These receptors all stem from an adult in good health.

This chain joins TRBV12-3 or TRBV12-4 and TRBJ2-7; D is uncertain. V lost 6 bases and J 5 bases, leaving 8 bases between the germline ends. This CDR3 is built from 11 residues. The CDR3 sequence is CASSPFHEQYF. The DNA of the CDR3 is TGTGCCAGCAGCCCCTTCCACGAGCAGTACTTC.

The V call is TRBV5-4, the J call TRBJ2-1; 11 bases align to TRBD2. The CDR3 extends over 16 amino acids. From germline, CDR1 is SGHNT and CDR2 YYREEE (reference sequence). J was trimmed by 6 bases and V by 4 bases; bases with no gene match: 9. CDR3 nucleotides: TGTGCCAGCAGCCCCGGGGTAGCGGGAGGGTTCAATGAGCAGTTCTTC. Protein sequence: CASSPGVAGGFNEQFF.

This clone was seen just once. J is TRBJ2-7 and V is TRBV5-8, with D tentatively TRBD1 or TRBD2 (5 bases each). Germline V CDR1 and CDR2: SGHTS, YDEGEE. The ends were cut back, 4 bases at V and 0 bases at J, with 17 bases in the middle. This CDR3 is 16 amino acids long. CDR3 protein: CASSRRVGAVSYEQYF. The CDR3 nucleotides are TGTGCCAGCAGCCGGCGGGTAGGGGCGGTCTCCTACGAGCAGTACTTC.

The CDR3 DNA is TGTGCCTGGAGTCCTGGGGGGACATGGGGTGAAGCTTTCTTT. Its translation is CAWSPGGTWGEAFF. The rearrangement uses TRBV30 and TRBJ1-1; possibly TRBD1 for D (6 bases). The CDR3 length is 14 residues. Germline V lookup: CDR1 GTSNPN, CDR2 SVGIG (reference sequence). V lost 2 bases and J 7 bases, leaving 17 bases between the germline ends. The whole variable domain, filled in from reference TRBV30 and TRBJ1-1, reads SQTIHQWPATLVQPVGSPLSLECTVEGTSNPNLYWYRQAAGRGLQLLFYSVGIGQISSEVPQNLSASRPQDRQFILSSKKLLLSDSGFYLCAWSPGGTWGEAFFGQGTRLTVV.

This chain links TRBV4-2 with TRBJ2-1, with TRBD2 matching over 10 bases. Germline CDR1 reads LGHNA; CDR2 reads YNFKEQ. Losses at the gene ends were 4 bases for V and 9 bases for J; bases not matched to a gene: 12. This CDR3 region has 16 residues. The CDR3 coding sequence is TGTGCCAGCAGCCGGGTAGCGGGAGGTCCCGAGGGTGAGCAGTTCTTC. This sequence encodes CASSRVAGGPEGEQFF.

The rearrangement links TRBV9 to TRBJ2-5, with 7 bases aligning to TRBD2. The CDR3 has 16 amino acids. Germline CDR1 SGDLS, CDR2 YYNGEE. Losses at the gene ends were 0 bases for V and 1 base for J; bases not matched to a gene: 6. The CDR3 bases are TGTGCCAGCAGCGTAGGGGGAAGCGGGGCCCAAGAGACCCAGTACTTC. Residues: CASSVGGSGAQETQYF.

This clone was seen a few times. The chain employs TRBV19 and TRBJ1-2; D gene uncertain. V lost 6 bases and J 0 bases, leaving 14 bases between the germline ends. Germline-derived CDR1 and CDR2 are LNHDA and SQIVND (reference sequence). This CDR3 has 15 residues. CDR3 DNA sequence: TGTGCCAGTAGGAACATCGGACTATCTAACTATGGCTACACCTTC. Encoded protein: CASRNIGLSNYGYTF.

The CDR3 reads CATSRGTGTAVYGYTF. The DNA for the CDR3 is TGTGCCACCAGCAGAGGCACCGGGACGGCAGTCTATGGCTACACCTTC. The chain is built from TRBV15 and TRBJ1-2, with D possibly being TRBD1 (5 bases). Germline V gene lookup returns CDR1 LNHNV and CDR2 YYDKDF (reference sequence). The CDR3 has 16 amino acids. The V end was cut by 1 base, the J end by 4 bases, with 16 bases between.

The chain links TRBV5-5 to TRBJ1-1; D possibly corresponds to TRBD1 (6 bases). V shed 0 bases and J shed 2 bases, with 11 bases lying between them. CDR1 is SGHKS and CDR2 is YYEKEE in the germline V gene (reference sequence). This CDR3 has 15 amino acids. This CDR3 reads CASSLAGGPNTEAFF. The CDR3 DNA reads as TGTGCCAGCAGCTTGGCGGGGGGCCCAAACACTGAAGCTTTCTTT.

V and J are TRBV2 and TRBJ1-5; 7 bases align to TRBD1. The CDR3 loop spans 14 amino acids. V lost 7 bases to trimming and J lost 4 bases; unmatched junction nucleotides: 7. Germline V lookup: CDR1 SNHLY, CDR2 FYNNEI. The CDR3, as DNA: TGTGCCAGCACGGGAGGGGGCGCAAATCAGCCCCAGCATTTT. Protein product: CASTGGGANQPQHF. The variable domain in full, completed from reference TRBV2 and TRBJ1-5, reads EPEVTQTPSHQVTQMGQEVILRCVPISNHLYFYWYRQILGQKVEFLVSFYNNEISEKSEIFDDQFSVERPDGSNFTLKIRSTKLEDSAMYFCASTGGGANQPQHFGDGTRLSIL.